The sequence of this T cell receptor beta chain was determined in a study of technical replicates of blood from a few donors. The V and J ends lost 3 bases and 0 bases, in that order; junction bases with no gene match: 0. CDR3 length equals 14 residues. Germline CDR1 reads MNHEY; CDR2 reads SMNVEV (reference sequence). The protocol was immunoSEQ multiplex PCR, while the TCRdb copy is restricted to in-frame clones and leaves out a portion. The table has 55,000 to 85,000 clones, around 97% seen once; the top ten hold over 0.2%. The V gene is TRBV27, the J gene TRBJ1-2; 8 nucleotides align to TRBD1. This TCR was sampled from a human donor in good health. Sequencing input: T cells isolated from PBMCs. The CDR3 DNA sequence: TGTGCCAGCAGTTTGACAGGGGCTAACTATGGCTACACCTTC. It yields the protein CASSLTGANYGYTF.